One sample yielded the 23 T cell receptor beta chains listed below, sequenced in a study of blood T cell repertoires in COVID-19. The assay was immunoSEQ multiplex PCR, and TCRdb's table has in-frame clones only and misses some. The sample includes about 88,000 clones, roughly nine tenths of them seen just once. Sequencing was performed on peripheral blood. All receptors come from a human donor with active COVID-19. The donor label of this sample is uncertain.

This CDR3 is CAINPGGQEGKLFF. CDR3 in DNA: TGTGCCATCAATCCGGGGGGACAGGAGGGAAAACTGTTTTTT. The chain couples TRBV10-3 to TRBJ1-4, with 8 bases that match TRBD1. The CDR3 is made up of 14 amino acids. Looked up from germline, CDR1 is ENHRY and CDR2 is SYGVKD. V lost 7 bases, J lost 10 bases, and 11 bases stayed unmatched.

This chain uses TRBV6-1 with TRBJ2-3; tentative D call: TRBD1 (6 bases). The CDR3 length is 17 residues. V was trimmed by 0 bases and J by 1 base, leaving 14 bases between them. CDR1 and CDR2 (germline): MNHNS, SASEGT. The CDR3: CASSEAGAGVGTDTQYF. As DNA, the CDR3 is TGTGCCAGCAGTGAAGCGGGGGCTGGCGTGGGCACAGATACGCAGTATTTT.

The V call is TRBV5-8, the J call TRBJ1-1; unclear D gene. CDR1 and CDR2 from the germline V gene are SGHTS and YDEGEE. Trimming left V 1 base short and J 4 bases short, with 8 bases between. This CDR3 spans 13 amino acids. The CDR3: CASSLLRGTEAFF. The CDR3 DNA follows: TGTGCCAGCAGCTTGTTGCGGGGCACTGAAGCTTTCTTT.

This chain uses TRBV9 with TRBJ1-6, with TRBD1 matching 7 bases. Trimming took 6 bases from V and 8 from J; bases not matched to a gene: 11. The CDR3 spans 15 residues. CDR1 and CDR2 (germline): SGDLS, YYNGEE. CDR3 loop: CASNSAGTEYSPLHF. CDR3 nucleotide sequence: TGTGCCAGCAACTCTGCCGGGACAGAGTATTCACCCCTCCACTTT.

The CDR3: CASSLRSRDTSYEQYF. The CDR3, as DNA: TGTGCCAGCAGCTTAAGGTCACGGGACACGTCCTACGAGCAGTACTTC. The V gene is TRBV7-8, the J gene TRBJ2-7; D is possibly TRBD1 (6 bases). Trimming removed 2 bases from V and 1 base from J, with 15 bases in between. Germline CDR1 SGHVS, CDR2 FQNEAQ. The CDR3 loop spans 16 amino acids.

The J gene is TRBJ2-1, the V gene TRBV29-1; no definite D call. Germline V CDR1 and CDR2: SQVTM, ANQGSEA. The CDR3 spans 13 residues. V shed 6 bases and J shed 6 bases, with 15 bases lying between them. Here the CDR3 DNA reads TGCAGCGTCGCTTCCCCCGGGTTCAATGAGCAGTTCTTC. Translating it yields CSVASPGFNEQFF.

This clone was counted a single time. V usage is TRBV6-5 and J usage is TRBJ1-2, with D possibly matching TRBD1 (5 bases). Germline CDR1 is MNHEY and CDR2 is SVGAGI. Between the trimmed V and J ends, which lost 6 bases and 1 base, there was a span of 9 bases. This CDR3 is built from 13 residues. The DNA for the CDR3 is TGTGCCAGCAGCCCGGACATTAACTATGGCTACACCTTC. Protein: CASSPDINYGYTF.

The genes are TRBV5-6 and TRBJ2-1; no clear D. Trimming removed 1 base at V and 1 base at J, with 6 bases between. The CDR3 is 14 residues long. Germline assignment: CDR1 SGHDT and CDR2 YYEEEE. The DNA for the CDR3 is TGTGCCAGCAGCTTGCCGGTTTCCTACAATGAGCAGTTCTTC. It encodes CASSLPVSYNEQFF. Full variable domain (rest looked up from reference TRBV5-6 and TRBJ2-1): DAGVTQSPTHLIKTRGQQVTLRCSPKSGHDTVSWYQQALGQGPQFIFQYYEEEERQRGNFPDRFSGHQFPNYSSELNVNALLLGDSALYLCASSLPVSYNEQFFGPGTRLTVL.

This clone appeared once. The chain combines TRBV5-6 with TRBJ2-3; tentative D call: TRBD1 (6 bases). Trimming stripped 3 bases from V and 3 bases from J, with 8 bases between. The germline CDR1 and CDR2 sequences are SGHDT and YYEEEE. CDR3 length equals 13 residues. CDR3: CASSSGETDTQYF. Here the CDR3 DNA reads TGTGCCAGCAGCTCAGGGGAAACAGATACGCAGTATTTT.

This clone was found once. V and J are TRBV7-3 and TRBJ2-3, with 9 nucleotides matching TRBD1. The V segment lost 1 base and the J segment 6 bases; nucleotides outside the gene matches: 5. The CDR3 runs 15 residues. The V gene's germline CDR1 is SGHTA and CDR2 FQGTGA. CDR3 protein: CASSLRGTGIDTQYF. The CDR3 DNA is TGTGCCAGCAGCTTAAGGGGGACAGGGATCGATACGCAGTATTTT.

The chain carries TRBV5-6 and TRBJ1-6; no definite D call. CDR1 and CDR2 (germline): SGHDT, YYEEEE. Trimming stripped 4 bases from V and 9 bases from J, with 11 bases between. There are 13 residues in the CDR3. The CDR3 is CASSPELSSPLHF. The CDR3 DNA sequence: TGTGCCAGCAGCCCGGAGCTCAGTTCACCCCTCCACTTT. Full variable domain (outside the CDR3, taken from reference TRBV5-6 and TRBJ1-6): DAGVTQSPTHLIKTRGQQVTLRCSPKSGHDTVSWYQQALGQGPQFIFQYYEEEERQRGNFPDRFSGHQFPNYSSELNVNALLLGDSALYLCASSPELSSPLHFGNGTRLTVT.

The chain recombines TRBV19 with TRBJ1-2; 8 bases agree with TRBD1. The germline V gene has CDR1 LNHDA and CDR2 SQIVND (reference sequence). Losses at the gene ends were 5 bases for V and 0 bases for J; bases not matched to a gene: 2. The CDR3 is made up of 14 amino acids. CDR3 residues: CASSGQGPNYGYTF. The CDR3 nucleotides read TGTGCCAGTAGTGGACAGGGTCCTAACTATGGCTACACCTTC.

The chain carries TRBV9 and TRBJ2-7, with D maybe TRBD2 (6 bases). Trimming took off 4 bases at V and 2 bases at J, with 19 bases between the two ends. Germline assignment: CDR1 SGDLS and CDR2 YYNGEE. The CDR3 runs to 16 residues. CDR3 DNA: TGTGCCAGCAGCCGTGTTGGGGGGACGAAGACCTACGAGCAGTACTTC. It codes for CASSRVGGTKTYEQYF.

CDR3 loop: CATRRTGTTNEKLFF. As DNA, the CDR3 is TGTGCCACACGCCGCACGGGGACAACTAATGAAAAACTGTTTTTT. The chain employs TRBV27 and TRBJ1-4, with D uncertain. The ends were cut back, 10 bases at V and 0 bases at J, with 15 bases in the middle. The CDR3 is made up of 15 amino acids. Germline values: CDR1 MNHEY, CDR2 SMNVEV (reference sequence). Drawing the rest from reference TRBV27 and TRBJ1-4, the complete variable domain is EAQVTQNPRYLITVTGKKLTVTCSQNMNHEYMSWYRQDPGLGLRQIYYSMNVEVTDKGDVPEGYKVSRKEKRNFPLILESPSPNQTSLYFCATRRTGTTNEKLFFGSGTQLSVL.

This clone has only a few counts. This rearrangement joins TRBV19 to TRBJ1-2; TRBD1 matches at 12 bases. The ends lost 3 bases at V and 4 bases at J; junction bases unmatched: 6. The CDR3 covers 16 residues. Germline CDR1 and CDR2: LNHDA and SQIVND (reference sequence). The CDR3 bases are TGTGCCAGTAGTATCCAAGGGACAGGGGGCCTCTATGGCTACACCTTC. Its protein product is CASSIQGTGGLYGYTF.

The chain combines TRBV7-2 with TRBJ2-1; 10 bases agree with TRBD2. V was clipped by 5 bases and J by 3 bases; unmatched bases: 1. The germline CDR1 and CDR2 sequences are SGHTA and FQGNSA. There are 14 residues in the CDR3. The DNA of the CDR3 is TGTGCCAGCAGCGCTAGCGGGGGCTACAATGAGCAGTTCTTC. Protein: CASSASGGYNEQFF.

The chain recombines TRBV27 with TRBJ1-1; TRBD1 might be the D (5 bases). CDR3 length equals 15 residues. Germline V lookup: CDR1 MNHEY, CDR2 SMNVEV (reference sequence). V lost 5 bases and J 4 bases, leaving 17 bases between the germline ends. DNA for the CDR3: TGTGCCAGCAGTCCCCCTGGGGCAGAGGTCACTGAAGCTTTCTTT. Translating it yields CASSPPGAEVTEAFF.

The genes are TRBV19 and TRBJ1-1; no clear D gene. Germline loops: CDR1 LNHDA, CDR2 SQIVND (reference sequence). This CDR3 contains 14 residues. Trimming stripped 3 bases from V and 3 bases from J, with 11 bases between. The CDR3 region has the DNA TGTGCCAGTAGTATTTTGTCCGGGGACACTGAAGCTTTCTTT. This encodes CASSILSGDTEAFF.

Only a few counts were recorded for this clone. The gene calls are TRBV5-1 and TRBJ1-2; 7 bases are shared with TRBD1. J lost 4 bases, V lost 4 bases, and 7 bases had no gene match. This CDR3 is built from 14 residues. Germline V gene lookup returns CDR1 SGHRS and CDR2 YFSETQ. Here the CDR3 DNA reads TGCGCCAGCAGCAAACGACAGGGACCCTATGGCTACACCTTC. Its protein is CASSKRQGPYGYTF. Filled out from reference TRBV5-1 and TRBJ1-2, the complete variable domain reads KAGVTQTPRYLIKTRGQQVTLSCSPISGHRSVSWYQQTPGQGLQFLFEYFSETQRNKGNFPGRFSGRQFSNSRSEMNVSTLELGDSALYLCASSKRQGPYGYTFGSGTRLTVV.

This chain links TRBV2 with TRBJ2-1; 13 positions agree with TRBD2. The germline V gene encodes CDR1 SNHLY and CDR2 FYNNEI. The CDR3 spans 15 residues. Trimming at V came to 1 base and at J to 8 bases, leaving 2 bases not matched to a gene. The CDR3 sequence is CASSEGTSGSDEQFF. CDR3 sequence (DNA): TGTGCCAGCAGTGAAGGGACTAGCGGGAGCGATGAGCAGTTCTTC.

The V call is TRBV7-2, the J call TRBJ2-3; 10 bases map to TRBD2. Losses at the gene ends were 5 bases for V and 1 base for J; bases not matched to a gene: 6. The germline CDR1 and CDR2 sequences are SGHTA and FQGNSA. The CDR3 covers 16 residues. The CDR3 here is CASSVTGTSGTDTQYF. CDR3 coding DNA: TGTGCCAGCAGCGTCACCGGGACTAGCGGCACAGATACGCAGTATTTT.

The chain carries TRBV7-9 and TRBJ1-4; a possible D gene is TRBD1 (5 bases). This CDR3 has 15 amino acids. Germline values: CDR1 SEHNR, CDR2 FQNEAQ (reference sequence). V was trimmed by 1 base and J by 5 bases, leaving 11 bases between them. The CDR3 loop is CASSLDTGLNEKLFF. The CDR3 coding sequence is TGTGCCAGCAGCTTAGATACAGGCTTGAATGAAAAACTGTTTTTT.

V usage is TRBV7-9 and J usage is TRBJ1-1; D is possibly TRBD1 (5 bases). V was pared by 2 bases and J by 4 bases, with 14 bases between. The germline gives CDR1 SEHNR, CDR2 FQNEAQ (reference sequence). The CDR3 contains 15 residues. The CDR3 sequence: CASSLREGPATEAFF. CDR3 DNA sequence: TGTGCCAGCAGCTTAAGGGAGGGGCCCGCCACTGAAGCTTTCTTT.